This T cell receptor (beta chain) was identified in a study of blood T cells in healthy people across ages. Findings of the study overall: A conclusive naive versus antigen-experienced comparison was prevented by the unsorted PBMCs. Per million T cells, the diversity of TCR beta decreased roughly linearly as age advanced.

Concerning this clonotype itself: Its antigen is as yet unknown. At one end the junction does not follow the germline gene, possibly because of a read error.

The CDR3 contains 16 residues. Looked up from germline, CDR1 is MGHRA and CDR2 is YSYEKL. PBMCs numbering at least 7 million were isolated per sample. With each sample, at least 5 micrograms of total RNA were extracted. Then a second PCR, running roughly 7 to 11 cycles, was carried out with a sample-barcoded 5' primer and a J-beta primer mix. TCRdb re-analysed the 5' RACE reads in MiXCR, keeping a single row per CDR3 protein. The data contain approximately 1,700,000 distinct CDR3 sequences, about 39% of them seen just once; the ten biggest clones take up under 25%. The receptor was derived from a human donor in good health. The gene calls are TRBV4-1 and TRBJ1-2; no definite D call. The specimen was blood. As DNA, the CDR3 is TGCGCCAGCAGCCAAGATTACCCGGGGAAGAACTATGGCTACATCTTC. This sequence encodes CASSQDYPGKNYGYIF.